This TCR beta chain was identified during a study of T cells in Graves' hyperthyroidism and ophthalmopathy. Study-wide context: Blood was drawn when the patient was first diagnosed and still untreated.

This clonotype was found many times. RNA transcripts gave rise to amplified TCR beta CDR3 regions. First-round RT-PCR with HTBI primers amplified the TCR CDR3 region. TCRdb re-analysed the multiplex PCR reads in MiXCR, keeping a single row per CDR3 protein. The sample gives more than 150,000 distinct CDR3 sequences, approximately 17% of which show up once; 25% to 30% is in the top ten. V was pared by 5 bases and J by 2 bases, with 15 bases between. The CDR3 runs to 15 residues. Germline V gives CDR1 SNHLY, CDR2 FYNNEI. Every diagnosis used clinical symptoms, serum thyroxine and TRAb, thyroid ultrasound and orbital computed tomography.

The specimen sequenced was blood. V gene TRBV2 combines with J gene TRBJ2-5; a weak D match, TRBD1 (7 bases). This receptor was identified in a woman in her forties or fifties with Graves' hyperthyroidism. The CDR3 protein is CASSPWRDSQETQYF. The CDR3 DNA is TGTGCCAGCAGTCCGTGGAGGGACAGTCAAGAGACCCAGTACTTC.